What follows is one TCR beta chain and its context. Its target is unknown. Germline and junction disagree at one end, which may indicate a read error. This sample is part of a study of somatic mutations in cytotoxic T cells in rheumatoid arthritis. As for the study in general: Flow-sorting brought some V beta antibody-stained T-cell populations to nearly 100% purity, V beta1+ cells sequenced for TCRB among them. Study-wide results and caveats: Among around 71 patients, about eight showed a largest CD8+ clone that surpassed 20% of CD8+ cells.

Sequencing used immunoSEQ multiplex PCR; TCRdb keeps in-frame clones, though not all of them. The data contain 13,000 to 15,000 clones, about 81% of them seen just once; the ten biggest clones take up less than 30%. Magnetic beads with positive selection isolated CD4+ and CD8+ fractions, whose purity was verified by flow cytometry. Germline CDR1 is SNHLY and CDR2 is FYNNEI. CDR3 length: 13 amino acids. This TCR was recovered from an adult with rheumatoid arthritis. The material sequenced was CD8+ T cells sorted from blood. V gene TRBV2 combines with J gene TRBJ1-1; 8 bases map to TRBD1. For the CDR3, the DNA is TGTGCCAGCAGTTGGACAGGGCGAACTGAAGTTTTCTTT. This codes for CASSWTGRTEVFF. The whole variable domain, filled in from reference TRBV2 and TRBJ1-1, reads EPEVTQTPSHQVTQMGQEVILRCVPISNHLYFYWYRQILGQKVEFLVSFYNNEISEKSEIFDDQFSVERPDGSNFTLKIRSTKLEDSAMYFCASSWTGRTEVFFGQGTRLTVV.